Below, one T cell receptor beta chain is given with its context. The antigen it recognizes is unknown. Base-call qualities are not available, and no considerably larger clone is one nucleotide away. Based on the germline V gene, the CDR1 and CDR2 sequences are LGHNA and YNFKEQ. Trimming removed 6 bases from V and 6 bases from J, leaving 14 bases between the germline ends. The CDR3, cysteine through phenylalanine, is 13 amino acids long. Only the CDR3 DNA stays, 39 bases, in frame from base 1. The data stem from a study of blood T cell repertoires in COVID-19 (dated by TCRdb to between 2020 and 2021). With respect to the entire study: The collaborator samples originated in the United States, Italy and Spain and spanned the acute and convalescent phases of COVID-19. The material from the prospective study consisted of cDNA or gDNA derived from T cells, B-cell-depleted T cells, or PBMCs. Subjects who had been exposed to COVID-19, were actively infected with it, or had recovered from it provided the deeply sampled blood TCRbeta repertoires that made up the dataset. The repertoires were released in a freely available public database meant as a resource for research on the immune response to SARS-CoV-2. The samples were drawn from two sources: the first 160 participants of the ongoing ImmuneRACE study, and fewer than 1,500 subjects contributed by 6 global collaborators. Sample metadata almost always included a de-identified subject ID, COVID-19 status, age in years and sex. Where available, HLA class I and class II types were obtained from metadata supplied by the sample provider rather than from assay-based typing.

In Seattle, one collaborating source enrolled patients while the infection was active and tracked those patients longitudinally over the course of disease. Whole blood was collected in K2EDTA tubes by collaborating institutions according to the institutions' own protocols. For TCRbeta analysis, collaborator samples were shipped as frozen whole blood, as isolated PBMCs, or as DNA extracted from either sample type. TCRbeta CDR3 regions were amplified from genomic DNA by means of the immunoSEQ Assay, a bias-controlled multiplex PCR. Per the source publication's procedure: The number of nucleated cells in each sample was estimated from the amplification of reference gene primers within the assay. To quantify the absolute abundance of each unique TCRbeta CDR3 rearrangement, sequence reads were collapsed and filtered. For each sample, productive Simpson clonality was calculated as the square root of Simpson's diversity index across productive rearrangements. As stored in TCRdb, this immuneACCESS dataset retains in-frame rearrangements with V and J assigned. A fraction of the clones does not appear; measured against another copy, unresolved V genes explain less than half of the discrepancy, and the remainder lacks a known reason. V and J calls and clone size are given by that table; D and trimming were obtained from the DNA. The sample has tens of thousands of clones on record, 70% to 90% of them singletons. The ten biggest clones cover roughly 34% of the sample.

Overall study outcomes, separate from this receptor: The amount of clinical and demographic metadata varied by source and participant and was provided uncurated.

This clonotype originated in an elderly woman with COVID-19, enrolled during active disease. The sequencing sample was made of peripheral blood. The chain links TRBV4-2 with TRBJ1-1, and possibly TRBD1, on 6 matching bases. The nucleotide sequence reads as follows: TGTGCCAGCAGGCAAACGGGGACATCTGAAGCTTTCTTT. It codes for CASRQTGTSEAFF.